The next 22 T cell receptor beta chains were all read from a single sample in a study of blood T cell repertoires in COVID-19. Measured with immunoSEQ multiplex PCR; TCRdb has only the in-frame clones, and not every one. This repertoire shows over 130,000 clones, about 88% found once; its top ten account for roughly 2.5%. The sample comprised peripheral blood. Every receptor here comes from a human donor with COVID-19, enrolled during active disease. The donor label of this sample is uncertain.

The V call is TRBV4-2, the J call TRBJ2-1; D uncertain. V was clipped by 2 bases and J by 0 bases, with 8 bases between them. Germline V lookup: CDR1 LGHNA, CDR2 YNFKEQ. There are 15 residues in the CDR3. This chain's CDR3 is CASSQNILSYNEQFF. The CDR3 DNA reads TGTGCCAGCAGCCAAAACATCCTCTCCTACAATGAGCAGTTCTTC.

This sequence joins TRBV30 and TRBJ1-1; TRBD1 is a possible D gene (5 bases). V was shortened by 4 bases and J by 3 bases, with 12 bases between the two germline ends. Germline V gene data show CDR1 as GTSNPN and CDR2 as SVGIG (reference sequence). The CDR3 covers 13 residues. CDR3 protein: CAWTSSGDTEAFF. The CDR3 nucleotides are TGTGCCTGGACCAGTTCGGGGGACACTGAAGCTTTCTTT.

This sequence joins TRBV10-1 and TRBJ2-3; 7 bases are a match to TRBD1. Trimming cost V 1 base and J 6 bases; bases outside gene matches: 1. Germline lookup yields CDR1 WNHNN and CDR2 SYGVQD (reference sequence). This CDR3 spans 13 amino acids. CDR3: CASSEYRGDTQYF. CDR3 coding DNA: TGCGCCAGCAGTGAGTACAGGGGTGATACGCAGTATTTT.

This rearrangement joins TRBV10-3 to TRBJ2-3, with TRBD2 identical over 10 bases. The V gene end was trimmed by 6 bases and the J gene end by 3 bases; junction bases not matched to a gene: 6. Germline V CDR1 and CDR2: ENHRY, SYGVKD. This CDR3 contains 15 residues. This CDR3 is CAISPTSGVTDTQYF. CDR3 DNA: TGTGCCATCAGCCCCACTAGCGGGGTTACAGATACGCAGTATTTT.

This clone was counted once. The chain links TRBV2 to TRBJ2-2; D may be TRBD2 (5 bases). CDR1 and CDR2 (germline): SNHLY, FYNNEI. This CDR3 has 13 amino acids. Trimming left V 6 bases short and J 7 bases short, with 12 bases between. CDR3 DNA sequence: TGTGCCAGCAGAGACGGGATGAGCGGGGAGCTGTTTTTT. Its translation is CASRDGMSGELFF.

This chain uses TRBV5-1 with TRBJ1-5; perhaps TRBD1 as D (5 bases). CDR1 and CDR2 (germline): SGHRS, YFSETQ. The ends were cut back, 0 bases at V and 10 bases at J, with 14 bases in the middle. There are 14 residues in the CDR3. The CDR3 nucleotides are TGCGCCAGCAGCTTGGAACCGGCGGGGGATCCCCAGCATTTT. Translation: CASSLEPAGDPQHF.

This sequence joins TRBV4-2 and TRBJ2-1, with TRBD2 identical over 8 bases. The CDR3 runs 18 residues. The V and J ends lost 3 bases and 0 bases, in that order; junction bases with no gene match: 10. Germline lookup yields CDR1 LGHNA and CDR2 YNFKEQ. In nucleotides, the CDR3 is TGTGCCAGCAGCCAGATGGACGGGGGGGCCTCCTCCTACAATGAGCAGTTCTTC. Translated: CASSQMDGGASSYNEQFF.

The chain recombines TRBV27 with TRBJ2-1; D may be TRBD1 (7 bases). CDR1 MNHEY and CDR2 SMNVEV come from the germline V gene (reference sequence). This CDR3 region has 16 residues. V was cut by 4 bases and J by 7 bases, with 20 bases left in between. The CDR3 here is CASSSGDRKGYNEQFF. In DNA, the CDR3 is TGTGCCAGCAGTTCGGGGGACAGAAAGGGGTATAATGAGCAGTTCTTC.

This clone came up a few times. The chain uses TRBV27 and TRBJ1-2; 10 positions match TRBD1. The germline V gene has CDR1 MNHEY and CDR2 SMNVEV (reference sequence). The CDR3 is made up of 15 amino acids. The V gene end was trimmed by 5 bases and the J gene end by 4 bases; junction bases not matched to a gene: 7. The CDR3 spells CASSPTGGAVYGYTF. In nucleotides, the CDR3 is TGTGCCAGCAGTCCGACAGGGGGCGCAGTCTATGGCTACACCTTC.

The CDR3 loop is CASSDFRGSNTGELFF. CDR3 nucleotide sequence: TGTGCCAGCAGCGATTTCAGAGGGTCTAACACCGGGGAGCTGTTTTTT. V and J are TRBV7-9 and TRBJ2-2; the D gene is possibly TRBD2 (5 bases). The CDR3 runs 16 residues. Trimming removed 5 bases at V and 2 bases at J, with 15 bases between. The germline V gene encodes CDR1 SEHNR and CDR2 FQNEAQ (reference sequence). Looking up the rest from reference TRBV7-9 and TRBJ2-2 gives the full variable domain: DTGVSQNPRHKITKRGQNVTFRCDPISEHNRLYWYRQTLGQGPEFLTYFQNEAQLEKSRLLSDRFSAERPKGSFSTLEIQRTEQGDSAMYLCASSDFRGSNTGELFFGEGSRLTVL.

The rearrangement joins TRBV7-9 to TRBJ1-3, with D unresolved. V was pared by 5 bases and J by 7 bases, with 15 bases between. The CDR3 length is 14 residues. Germline V gene data show CDR1 as SEHNR and CDR2 as FQNEAQ (reference sequence). The CDR3 here is CASSPPPIGNTIYF. In nucleotides, the CDR3 is TGTGCCAGCAGCCCCCCACCCATCGGGAACACCATATATTTT.

V usage is TRBV6-1 and J usage is TRBJ2-1; 10 bases line up with TRBD1. CDR1 and CDR2 (germline): MNHNS, SASEGT. The CDR3 consists of 15 residues. Losses at the gene ends were 2 bases for V and 9 bases for J; bases not matched to a gene: 7. For the CDR3, the DNA is TGTGCCAGCAGTGAAAGGAGACAGGGGGCAGGTGAGCAGTTCTTC. Encoded protein: CASSERRQGAGEQFF.

The V call is TRBV7-2, the J call TRBJ2-3; 7 positions match TRBD2. The CDR3 contains 13 residues. Germline CDR1 and CDR2: SGHTA and FQGNSA. The V segment lost 5 bases and the J segment 9 bases; nucleotides outside the gene matches: 8. The CDR3 reads CASSATSSDTQYF. The CDR3 nucleotides are TGTGCCAGCAGCGCGACTAGCTCCGACACGCAGTATTTT.

The chain recombines TRBV29-1 with TRBJ1-1; TRBD1 agrees at 9 bases. The J segment lost 1 base and the V segment lost 6 bases, leaving 3 bases of the junction unmatched. CDR3 length: 13 amino acids. Germline CDR1 is SQVTM and CDR2 is ANQGSEA. CDR3 coding DNA: TGCAGCGTACGGACAGGGGAGAACACTGAAGCTTTCTTT. Translated, it gives CSVRTGENTEAFF.

As DNA, the CDR3 is TGTGCCAGCAGCCCCTACGCGGGGGGAGGAGAGACCCAGTACTTC. Protein sequence: CASSPYAGGGETQYF. The V gene is TRBV11-1, the J gene TRBJ2-5; 8 bases fit TRBD2. The CDR3 runs 15 residues. Unmatched junction bases numbered 9, after V lost 5 bases and J lost 4 bases. The germline V gene has CDR1 SGHAT and CDR2 FQDESV (reference sequence).

This clone is a singleton in its sample. The V gene is TRBV5-1, the J gene TRBJ1-5; D is possibly TRBD1 (6 bases). Per the germline V gene, CDR1 is SGHRS and CDR2 is YFSETQ. This CDR3 comprises 16 residues. V dropped 4 bases and J dropped 0 bases, with 14 bases sitting between them. The CDR3 nucleotides read TGCGCCAGCAGCCTAGGGACACTCGATAGCAATCAGCCCCAGCATTTT. Its translation is CASSLGTLDSNQPQHF. Together with reference TRBV5-1 and TRBJ1-5, the CDR3 gives the full variable domain: KAGVTQTPRYLIKTRGQQVTLSCSPISGHRSVSWYQQTPGQGLQFLFEYFSETQRNKGNFPGRFSGRQFSNSRSEMNVSTLELGDSALYLCASSLGTLDSNQPQHFGDGTRLSIL.

This chain links TRBV5-4 with TRBJ1-1; TRBD1 is a possible D gene (5 bases). CDR1 is SGHNT and CDR2 is YYREEE in the germline V gene (reference sequence). The V gene lost 0 bases and the J gene lost 7 bases, with 16 bases spanning the gap. This CDR3 is 15 amino acids long. CDR3 region: CASSLDQHRSREAFF. The CDR3, as DNA: TGTGCCAGCAGCTTGGATCAACACAGGAGCCGTGAAGCTTTCTTT.

Concerning this clone itself: The junction departs from the called germline gene at one end, perhaps through a read error. The chain has TRBV2 and TRBJ2-1; 9 bases are a match to TRBD2. This CDR3 has 15 residues. Germline V gene data show CDR1 as SNHLY and CDR2 as FYNNEI. The CDR3 nucleotides read TGTGCCAGCAGCGAAGCGGGGGGTTTTGTGCATGAGCAGTTCTTC. It specifies CASSEAGGFVHEQFF. Filled out from reference TRBV2 and TRBJ2-1, the complete variable domain reads EPEVTQTPSHQVTQMGQEVILRCVPISNHLYFYWYRQILGQKVEFLVSFYNNEISEKSEIFDDQFSVERPDGSNFTLKIRSTKLEDSAMYFCASSEAGGFVHEQFFGPGTRLTVL.

The chain recombines TRBV6-6 with TRBJ1-6, with D possibly matching TRBD1 (6 bases). Trimming pared 0 bases from V and 8 bases from J, leaving 11 bases between. CDR3 length: 15 amino acids. In germline, CDR1 is MNHNY, CDR2 SVGAGI (reference sequence). The CDR3 sequence is CASSYSRDRYSPLHF. CDR3 DNA: TGTGCCAGCAGTTACTCCCGCGACAGGTATTCACCCCTCCACTTT.

The V gene is TRBV3-1 (or the pseudogene TRBV3-2), the J gene TRBJ2-1; tentatively, D is TRBD2 (6 bases). The CDR3 consists of 15 residues. Trimming took 8 bases from V and 0 from J, leaving 14 bases between them. Germline loops: CDR1 LGHDT, CDR2 YNNKEL (reference sequence). The CDR3 is CASRPRGSSYNEQFF. The CDR3 DNA follows: TGTGCCAGCCGACCGCGGGGAAGCTCCTACAATGAGCAGTTCTTC.

V is TRBV9 and J is TRBJ1-2; 9 bases match TRBD1. This CDR3 has 15 amino acids. Unmatched junction bases numbered 4, after V lost 0 bases and J lost 4 bases. CDR1 SGDLS and CDR2 YYNGEE come from the germline V gene. The CDR3 nucleotides are TGTGCCAGCAGCGTAGCGGGACAGGGCGGCTATGGCTACACCTTC. This translates into CASSVAGQGGYGYTF.

This chain links TRBV7-9 with TRBJ2-3; 11 nucleotides agree with TRBD2. The V gene's germline CDR1 is SEHNR and CDR2 FQNEAQ (reference sequence). The CDR3 covers 17 residues. With V trimmed by 0 bases and J by 1 base, 3 bases remained unmatched. The CDR3 loop reads CASSLAVLAGGTDTQYF. The DNA for the CDR3 is TGTGCCAGCAGCTTAGCCGTACTAGCGGGGGGCACAGATACGCAGTATTTT.